This TCR beta chain was identified in a study of PD-1 blockade in classical Hodgkin lymphoma. Study-level results: When nivolumab was started under 1 year after ASCT, patients were excluded. Researchers reported that CD4+ TCR diversity, though not CD8+, rose significantly by C4D1. Partial responders and progressors had significantly lower baseline TCR diversity. Newly diagnosed patients were reported to start with lower TCR diversity than healthy donors.

Trimming removed 7 bases from V and 7 bases from J, with 19 bases in between. The CDR3 loop spans 15 amino acids. Germline CDR1 SEHNR, CDR2 FQNEAQ (reference sequence). Measured with immunoSEQ multiplex PCR; TCRdb has only the in-frame clones, and not every one. This sample has more than 45,000 clones, with 80% to 95% found just once. As for this clone: Its target is not known.

Relapse was seen in all patients after autologous stem cell transplantation, and brentuximab vedotin exposure was variable. The V call is TRBV7-9, the J call TRBJ1-4, with D maybe TRBD1 (6 bases). Specimen: peripheral blood mononuclear cells (PBMCs), collected before the second cycle of nivolumab. This TCR was recovered from a human donor with classical Hodgkin lymphoma. CDR3 region: CASTRGVGAGEKLFF. The CDR3 nucleotides are TGTGCCAGCACCAGGGGCGTAGGGGCAGGTGAAAAACTGTTTTTT. The whole variable domain, filled in from reference TRBV7-9 and TRBJ1-4, reads DTGVSQNPRHKITKRGQNVTFRCDPISEHNRLYWYRQTLGQGPEFLTYFQNEAQLEKSRLLSDRFSAERPKGSFSTLEIQRTEQGDSAMYLCASTRGVGAGEKLFFGSGTQLSVL.